This TCR beta chain stems from a study of cytomegalovirus exposure and HLA in healthy donors. Measured with immunoSEQ multiplex PCR; TCRdb has only the in-frame clones, and not every one. The sample has tens of thousands of clones, 75% to 90% seen once; the top ten hold 20% to 25%. The CDR3 has 16 amino acids. Between the trimmed V and J ends, which lost 0 bases and 1 base, there was a span of 10 bases. Germline lookup yields CDR1 LNHNV and CDR2 YYDKDF (reference sequence). The study, taken as a whole, reports: The study found most TCR sequences rare, yet found some public TCRs in many donors. The listing of 150 to 200 TCR beta chains classed them as cytomegalovirus-associated.

Points on this clone: Antigen specificity is unknown.

The rearrangement uses TRBV15 and TRBJ1-3; D not certain. The specimen sequenced was PBMCs. The source is a man aged 18 to 35 in good health and CMV-seropositive. The CDR3 protein is CATSRDLAGSGNTIYF. For the CDR3, the DNA is TGTGCCACCAGCAGAGATCTCGCGGGATCTGGAAACACCATATATTTT.